The source of this TCR beta chain is a study of blood T cell repertoires in COVID-19. Study as a whole: Italy, Spain and the United States were the sources of the convalescent and acute COVID-19 samples. Nucleic acid was either cDNA or gDNA, and it came from T cells, B-cell-depleted T cells, or PBMCs.

In the source study's methods: Researchers report that nucleated cell counts were estimated from reference gene primer amplification. Profiling relied on immunoSEQ multiplex PCR, and the TCRdb table lists in-frame clones only, not all of them. V, J and clone size derive from that table, while D and trimming were established from the DNA sequence. The sample carries under 150,000 clones, approximately 80% recorded once. Germline CDR1 LNHNV, CDR2 YYDKDF (reference sequence). This CDR3 has 14 residues. J gave up 7 bases and V 4 bases, and 4 bases lay outside the gene matches. The specimen was peripheral blood. The sequence was obtained from a human donor in a cohort sampled during active COVID-19. The rearrangement joins TRBV15 to TRBJ2-1; 10 bases map to TRBD1. The CDR3 here is CATSTWTGGNEQFF. The DNA for the CDR3 is TGTGCCACCAGCACCTGGACAGGGGGGAATGAGCAGTTCTTC.